Sequencing of this T cell receptor beta chain was carried out in a study of T cells in Graves' hyperthyroidism and ophthalmopathy. The investigators amplified TCR beta CDR3 regions from RNA transcripts. TCR CDR3 underwent first-round RT-PCR with the HTBI primer set. TCRdb independently ran MiXCR on the multiplex PCR reads; one entry per CDR3 protein. The table includes around 600,000 distinct CDR3 sequences, about 14% detected once. There are many counts of this clonotype. Germline V gene data show CDR1 as MDHEN and CDR2 as SYDVKM. The V and J ends lost 5 bases and 1 base respectively, with 12 bases between them. The CDR3 is made up of 14 amino acids.

The TCR comes from a woman between 50 and 59 years old with Graves' ophthalmopathy. The sequencing sample was made of blood. The chain has TRBV28 and TRBJ2-7, with TRBD1 as a possible D gene (6 bases). This CDR3 is CASSPTGTSYEQYF. DNA of the CDR3: TGTGCCAGCAGTCCGACAGGTACTTCCTACGAGCAGTACTTC.